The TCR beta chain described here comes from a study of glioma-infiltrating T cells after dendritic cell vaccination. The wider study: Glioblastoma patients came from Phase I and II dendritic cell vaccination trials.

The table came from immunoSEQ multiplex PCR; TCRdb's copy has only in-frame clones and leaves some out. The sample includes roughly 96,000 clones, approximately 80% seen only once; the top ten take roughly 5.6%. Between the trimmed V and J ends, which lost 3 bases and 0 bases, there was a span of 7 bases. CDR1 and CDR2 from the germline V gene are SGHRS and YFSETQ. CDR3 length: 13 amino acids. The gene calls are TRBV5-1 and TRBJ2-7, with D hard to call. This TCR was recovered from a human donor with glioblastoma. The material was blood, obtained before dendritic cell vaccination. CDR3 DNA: TGCGCCAGCAGCTCACTTAGCTCCTACGAGCAGTACTTC. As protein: CASSSLSSYEQYF.